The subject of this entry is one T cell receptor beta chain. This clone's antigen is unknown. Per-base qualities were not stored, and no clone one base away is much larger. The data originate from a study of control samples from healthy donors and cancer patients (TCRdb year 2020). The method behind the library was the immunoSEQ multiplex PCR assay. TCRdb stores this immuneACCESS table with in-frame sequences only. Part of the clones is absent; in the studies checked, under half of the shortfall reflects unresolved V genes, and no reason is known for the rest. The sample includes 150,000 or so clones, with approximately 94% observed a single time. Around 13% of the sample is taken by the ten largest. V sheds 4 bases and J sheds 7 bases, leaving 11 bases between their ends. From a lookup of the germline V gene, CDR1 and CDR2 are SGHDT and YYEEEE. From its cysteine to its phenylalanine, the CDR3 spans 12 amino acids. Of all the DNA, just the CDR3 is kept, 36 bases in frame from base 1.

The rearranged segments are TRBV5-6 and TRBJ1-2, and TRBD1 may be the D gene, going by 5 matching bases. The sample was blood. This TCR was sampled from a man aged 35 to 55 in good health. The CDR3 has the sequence CASSQGQGGYTF. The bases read TGTGCCAGCAGCCAAGGACAAGGTGGCTACACCTTC.